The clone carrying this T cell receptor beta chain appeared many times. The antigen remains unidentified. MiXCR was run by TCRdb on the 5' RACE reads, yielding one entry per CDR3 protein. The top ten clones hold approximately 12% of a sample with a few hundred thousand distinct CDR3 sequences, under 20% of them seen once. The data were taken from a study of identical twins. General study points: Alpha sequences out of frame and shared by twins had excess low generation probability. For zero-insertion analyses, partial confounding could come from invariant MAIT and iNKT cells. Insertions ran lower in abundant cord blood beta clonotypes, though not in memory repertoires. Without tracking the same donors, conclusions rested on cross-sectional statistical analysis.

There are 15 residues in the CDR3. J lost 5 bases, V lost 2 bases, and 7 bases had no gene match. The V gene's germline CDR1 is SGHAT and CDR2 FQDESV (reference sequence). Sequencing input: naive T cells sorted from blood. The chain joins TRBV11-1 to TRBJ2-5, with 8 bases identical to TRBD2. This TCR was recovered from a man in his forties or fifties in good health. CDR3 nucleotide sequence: TGTGCCAGCAGCTTACTGCGGGGGGACTACGAGACCCAGTACTTC. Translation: CASSLLRGDYETQYF.